The source of this T cell receptor (beta chain) is a study of blood T cell repertoires in COVID-19. Only one count was recorded for this clone. V lost 10 bases to trimming and J lost 7 bases, with 17 bases between them. Per germline, CDR1 MDHEN and CDR2 SYDVKM. CDR3 length equals 13 residues. Using immunoSEQ multiplex PCR, the repertoire was profiled, and TCRdb retains in-frame clones only, with some absent. The table includes approximately 390,000 clones, approximately 90% detected once. The chain uses TRBV28 and TRBJ1-5; D is perhaps TRBD1 (5 bases). The sequenced sample consisted of PBMCs or T cells enriched from blood (not recorded which). This clonotype was sampled from a woman aged 45-65 years who had recovered from COVID-19. The CDR3 DNA reads as TGTGCCACCCACCAGGGCATGAGACAGCCCCAGCATTTT. Amino acid sequence: CATHQGMRQPQHF.